The 26 T cell receptor beta chains in this list originate from one sample, sequenced in a study of T cell responses to AZD1222 COVID-19 vaccine. Profiling relied on immunoSEQ multiplex PCR, and the TCRdb table lists in-frame clones only, not all of them. Of approximately 73,000 clones listed, roughly four fifths were seen once; the top ten hold 2.5% to 3%. The specimen was peripheral blood, collected on day 0 of AZD1222 vaccination. These receptor sequences come from an adult in good health.

As regards this clone: The sample has other DNA sequences that encode this CDR3 too. This chain connects TRBV18 to TRBJ2-7; 14 nucleotides align to TRBD2. This CDR3 has 14 residues. V trimming: 3 bases; J trimming: 6 bases; junction bases outside the gene matches: 1. The germline CDR1 and CDR2 sequences are KGHSH and LQKENI. The CDR3 region has the DNA TGTGCCAGCTCACCCGGACTAGCGGGGGGCGAGCAGTACTTC. Translated, it gives CASSPGLAGGEQYF.

The rearrangement uses TRBV12-3 or TRBV12-4 and TRBJ1-1; D is unresolved. V was shortened by 3 bases and J by 4 bases, with 6 bases between the two germline ends. This CDR3 has 12 residues. CDR3 sequence (DNA): TGTGCCAGCAGTTTGAAGAGCACTGAAGCTTTCTTT. It yields the protein CASSLKSTEAFF.

This clone was observed a handful of times. The chain links TRBV6-5 to TRBJ2-6; unclear D gene. Germline values: CDR1 MNHEY, CDR2 SVGAGI. V was clipped by 6 bases and J by 4 bases, with 13 bases between them. The CDR3 covers 15 residues. CDR3 sequence reads: CASSGRSSGANVLTF. The DNA for the CDR3 is TGTGCCAGCAGCGGACGGTCCTCAGGGGCCAACGTCCTGACTTTC.

The genes are TRBV7-9 and TRBJ1-5; 11 nucleotides agree with TRBD1. V lost 4 bases to trimming and J lost 5 bases; unmatched junction nucleotides: 7. Germline assignment: CDR1 SEHNR and CDR2 FQNEAQ (reference sequence). CDR3 length: 16 amino acids. CDR3 in amino acids: CASSSWTGGYDQPQHF. The DNA of the CDR3 is TGTGCCAGCAGCTCGTGGACAGGGGGCTACGATCAGCCCCAGCATTTT.

V gene TRBV10-1 combines with J gene TRBJ2-3; 10 bases line up with TRBD2. Germline CDR1 is WNHNN and CDR2 is SYGVQD (reference sequence). Trimming removed 6 bases from V and 7 bases from J; junction bases left unmatched: 16. The CDR3 consists of 17 residues. CDR3 sequence reads: CASRVLRAGGIGNTQYF. The CDR3 DNA follows: TGCGCCAGCAGGGTTCTCAGAGCGGGAGGGATCGGAAATACGCAGTATTTT.

V usage is TRBV6-5 and J usage is TRBJ2-2; 9 bases line up with TRBD2. The CDR3 sequence is 15 residues long. Trimming at V came to 5 bases and at J to 6 bases, leaving 7 bases not matched to a gene. Per germline, CDR1 MNHEY and CDR2 SVGAGI. The CDR3 DNA reads TGTGCCAGCAGTATTAATAGCGGGAGTCCCGGGGAGCTGTTTTTT. Its translation: CASSINSGSPGELFF.

This chain connects TRBV6-5 to TRBJ2-3, with 10 bases lining up with TRBD2. J gave up 7 bases and V 6 bases, and 7 bases lay outside the gene matches. The germline CDR1 and CDR2 sequences are MNHEY and SVGAGI. The CDR3 is 14 residues long. The CDR3 region is CASSMGTSVHTQYF. Written as DNA, the CDR3 is TGTGCCAGCAGCATGGGGACTAGCGTTCATACGCAGTATTTT.

This rearrangement joins TRBV3-1 (or the pseudogene TRBV3-2) to TRBJ1-1; no clear D gene. Germline lookup yields CDR1 LGHDT and CDR2 YNNKEL (reference sequence). Deletions cut 0 bases from V and 1 base from J, with 9 bases between. The CDR3 covers 15 residues. The CDR3 nucleotides are TGTGCCAGCAGCCAAGAAGGTAACAGGAACACTGAAGCTTTCTTT. Its protein product is CASSQEGNRNTEAFF.

This chain joins TRBV6-5 and TRBJ1-6; D is unclear. Trimming shortened V by 2 bases and J by 6 bases, and 2 bases separated the two germline ends. The CDR3 loop spans 12 amino acids. From germline, CDR1 is MNHEY and CDR2 SVGAGI. This chain's CDR3 is CASSYRNSPLHF. For the CDR3, the DNA is TGTGCCAGCAGTTACCGTAATTCACCCCTCCACTTT.

The chain uses TRBV6-2 or TRBV6-3 and TRBJ1-2, with D possibly matching TRBD1 (5 bases). The CDR3 extends over 15 amino acids. The germline V gene encodes CDR1 MNHEY and CDR2 SVGEGT. Trimming removed 2 bases at V and 4 bases at J, with 14 bases between. CDR3 sequence (DNA): TGTGCCAGCAGTTACGCAGGGACGGCGCGCTATGGCTACACCTTC. Protein: CASSYAGTARYGYTF.

CDR3 in DNA: TGCAGCGTTGCCTCTGGCATGAGCATCTATGGCTACACCTTC. Translated, it gives CSVASGMSIYGYTF. The V and J genes are TRBV29-1 and TRBJ1-2; D gene ambiguous. Germline-derived CDR1 and CDR2 are SQVTM and ANQGSEA. This CDR3 is 14 amino acids long. Trimming removed 4 bases from V and 4 bases from J, with 16 bases in between. Using reference TRBV29-1 and TRBJ1-2 for the parts outside the CDR3, the full variable domain is SAVISQKPSRDICQRGTSLTIQCQVDSQVTMMFWYRQQPGQSLTLIATANQGSEATYESGFVIDKFPISRPNLTFSTLTVSNMSPEDSSIYLCSVASGMSIYGYTFGSGTRLTVV.

For this clone: In the same sample, other DNA sequences code for this CDR3. This chain joins TRBV7-2 and TRBJ2-7; tentative D call: TRBD1 (6 bases). Trimming pared 0 bases from V and 3 bases from J, leaving 9 bases between. This CDR3 comprises 14 residues. The germline V gene has CDR1 SGHTA and CDR2 FQGNSA. The DNA of the CDR3 is TGTGCCAGCAGCTTAGCGGGGGCTGACTACGAGCAGTACTTC. Translation gives CASSLAGADYEQYF. Supplemented by reference TRBV7-2 and TRBJ2-7, the full variable domain reads GAGVSQSPSNKVTEKGKDVELRCDPISGHTALYWYRQSLGQGLEFLIYFQGNSAPDKSGLPSDRFSAERTGGSVSTLTIQRTQQEDSAVYLCASSLAGADYEQYFGPGTRLTVT.

In its sample, this clone was seen a few times. The rearrangement joins TRBV15 to TRBJ2-3; 16 bases line up with TRBD2. In germline, CDR1 is LNHNV, CDR2 YYDKDF (reference sequence). The trim removed 2 bases at V and 8 bases at J, leaving 7 bases unmatched. This CDR3 is built from 17 residues. This CDR3 is CATSRSGLAGGLGTQYF. The DNA of the CDR3 is TGTGCCACCAGCAGATCGGGACTAGCGGGGGGGCTGGGTACGCAGTATTTT. Full variable domain (outside the CDR3, taken from reference TRBV15 and TRBJ2-3): DAMVIQNPRYQVTQFGKPVTLSCSQTLNHNVMYWYQQKSSQAPKLLFHYYDKDFNNEADTPDNFQSRRPNTSFCFLDIRSPGLGDTAMYLCATSRSGLAGGLGTQYFGPGTRLTVL.

The chain has TRBV10-1 and TRBJ1-5; 8 nucleotides match TRBD1. With 10 bases clipped from V and 0 bases from J, the junction kept 20 bases outside the gene matches. The germline V gene encodes CDR1 WNHNN and CDR2 SYGVQD (reference sequence). There are 19 residues in the CDR3. CDR3 sequence (DNA): TGCGCCACCAAAACCCCGGGACAGGTGAACTATGATAGCAATCAGCCCCAGCATTTT. It translates to CATKTPGQVNYDSNQPQHF.

The chain couples TRBV5-8 to TRBJ1-2, with a possible D match to TRBD1 (5 bases). CDR1 is SGHTS and CDR2 is YDEGEE in the germline V gene. Trimming cost V 3 bases and J 0 bases, with 6 bases left between them. The CDR3 has 13 amino acids. Here the CDR3 reads CASSSRANYGYTF. Here the CDR3 DNA reads TGTGCCAGCAGCTCCAGGGCTAACTATGGCTACACCTTC.

This chain joins TRBV19 and TRBJ2-1, with 9 bases aligning to TRBD2. The junction had 6 bases not matched to a gene; V was cut back by 8 bases and J by 1 base. Germline assignment: CDR1 LNHDA and CDR2 SQIVND (reference sequence). The CDR3 spans 15 residues. CDR3 protein: CASAATSGSYNEQFF. The DNA of the CDR3 is TGTGCCAGTGCCGCCACTAGCGGGTCCTACAATGAGCAGTTCTTC.

The chain couples TRBV5-1 to TRBJ2-7; D is undetermined. Germline CDR1 and CDR2: SGHRS and YFSETQ. Between the trimmed V and J ends, which lost 0 bases and 0 bases, there was a span of 10 bases. The CDR3 contains 15 residues. This chain's CDR3 is CASSLVGPSSYEQYF. Here the CDR3 DNA reads TGCGCCAGCAGCTTGGTTGGGCCCAGCTCCTACGAGCAGTACTTC.

The chain employs TRBV19 and TRBJ2-1, with 12 bases aligning to TRBD2. CDR3 size: 15 residues. In germline, CDR1 is LNHDA, CDR2 SQIVND (reference sequence). Trimming cost V 5 bases and J 6 bases; bases outside gene matches: 5. CDR3 nucleotides: TGTGCCAGTAGTTACCCGGGACTAGCGGGCAATGAGCAGTTCTTC. The encoded protein is CASSYPGLAGNEQFF.

The count of this clone is one. The J gene is TRBJ1-1, the V gene TRBV5-4, with D uncertain. V lost 1 base and J 1 base, leaving 17 bases between the germline ends. The CDR3 has 17 residues. In germline, CDR1 is SGHNT, CDR2 YYREEE (reference sequence). The DNA for the CDR3 is TGTGCCAGCAGCTTGAAGGCGTCTGGGAGAAGGAACACTGAAGCTTTCTTT. It encodes CASSLKASGRRNTEAFF.

The chain links TRBV3-1 (or the pseudogene TRBV3-2) to TRBJ2-3; 11 nucleotides match TRBD2. The J segment lost 11 bases and the V segment lost 5 bases, leaving 18 bases of the junction unmatched. In germline, CDR1 is LGHDT, CDR2 YNNKEL (reference sequence). The CDR3 extends over 17 amino acids. The CDR3 loop reads CASSKGLAADDLGVQYF. The CDR3 DNA is TGTGCCAGCAGCAAGGGACTAGCGGCAGATGATCTAGGAGTGCAGTATTTT.

V and J are TRBV6-5 and TRBJ1-1; perhaps TRBD1 as D (5 bases). The CDR3 has 14 residues. The germline CDR1 and CDR2 sequences are MNHEY and SVGAGI. V was trimmed by 6 bases and J by 0 bases, leaving 11 bases between them. CDR3 sequence reads: CASRSDILNTEAFF. The CDR3 DNA reads as TGTGCCAGCAGGTCGGACATTTTGAACACTGAAGCTTTCTTT.

The chain combines TRBV3-1 (or the pseudogene TRBV3-2) with TRBJ2-3, with 15 positions matching TRBD2. The germline CDR1 and CDR2 sequences are LGHDT and YNNKEL (reference sequence). The CDR3 totals 18 residues. V shed 1 base, J shed 9 bases, and the junction held 11 bases outside the gene matches. Written as DNA, the CDR3 is TGTGCCAGCAGCCAAGGGGTAATAGGGACTAGCGGGAGGAAGACGCAGTATTTT. Translated, it gives CASSQGVIGTSGRKTQYF.

J is TRBJ2-5 and V is TRBV4-2; 13 bases agree with TRBD2. V shed 4 bases and J 0 bases; nucleotides not matched to a gene: 11. The CDR3 covers 19 residues. Looked up from germline, CDR1 is LGHNA and CDR2 is YNFKEQ. CDR3 sequence: CASSPTTSGGAGYQETQYF. CDR3 sequence (DNA): TGTGCCAGCAGCCCGACAACTAGCGGGGGGGCAGGGTACCAAGAGACCCAGTACTTC.

The V and J genes are TRBV25-1 and TRBJ2-1, with D possibly TRBD1 on 6 matching bases. Germline V gives CDR1 MGHDK, CDR2 SYGVNS. The CDR3 is 13 amino acids. With 5 bases removed from V and 8 bases from J, the gap between germline ends came to 13 bases. CDR3 sequence: CASSQTDRHEQFF. CDR3 nucleotides: TGTGCCAGCAGTCAAACAGACAGGCATGAGCAGTTCTTC. The full variable domain, rest sourced from reference TRBV25-1 and TRBJ2-1, is EADIYQTPRYLVIGTGKKITLECSQTMGHDKMYWYQQDPGMELHLIHYSYGVNSTEKGDLSSESTVSRIRTEHFPLTLESARPSHTSQYLCASSQTDRHEQFFGPGTRLTVL.

J is TRBJ2-7 and V is TRBV15; 8 nucleotides agree with TRBD2. CDR1 LNHNV and CDR2 YYDKDF come from the germline V gene (reference sequence). This CDR3 contains 16 residues. With 1 base clipped from V and 5 bases from J, the junction kept 10 bases outside the gene matches. The CDR3 DNA follows: TGTGCCACCAGCAGAGGCGGACGGGGGGGCCCTAACGAGCAGTACTTC. Translation gives CATSRGGRGGPNEQYF.

This sequence joins TRBV7-2 and TRBJ2-3, with 9 bases that match TRBD1. This CDR3 has 15 amino acids. The germline CDR1 and CDR2 sequences are SGHTA and FQGNSA. The V segment lost 1 base and the J segment 6 bases; nucleotides outside the gene matches: 5. CDR3 DNA sequence: TGTGCCAGCAGCTTAGGGGGACAGGGATTGGATACGCAGTATTTT. Its protein is CASSLGGQGLDTQYF.